The clone carrying this T cell receptor beta chain was recorded at least ten times. In TCRdb, the 5' RACE reads were re-called with MiXCR into one record per CDR3 protein. The data contain hundreds of thousands of distinct CDR3 sequences, roughly 7% of them singletons. These data are taken from a study of identical twins. Trimming stripped 6 bases from V and 0 bases from J, with 7 bases between. CDR3 length: 12 amino acids. The germline V gene encodes CDR1 SQVTM and CDR2 ANQGSEA. This sample was shared with a second study, whose subject was yellow fever vaccine responses in identical twins.

The chain links TRBV29-1 to TRBJ2-3; the D is unclear. This clonotype originated in a woman between 18 and 30 years old in good health. The material sequenced was memory (CD45RO+) T cells sorted from blood. CDR3 nucleotides: TGCAGCGTCACCACTAGCACAGATACGCAGTATTTT. This encodes CSVTTSTDTQYF.